The 15 T cell receptor beta chains listed next were all sequenced from one sample in a study of blood T cell repertoires in COVID-19. The assay was immunoSEQ multiplex PCR, and TCRdb's table has in-frame clones only and misses some. The sample lists approximately 500,000 clones, roughly 90% occurring once. Input material: PBMCs or T cells enriched from blood (not recorded which). These receptors originate from a woman in her 40s who had recovered from COVID-19.

Here the CDR3 reads CAWSVAGGDTQYF. The CDR3, as DNA: TGTGCCTGGAGTGTAGCCGGCGGGGATACGCAGTATTTT. The chain joins TRBV30 to TRBJ2-3; the D gene is possibly TRBD2 (5 bases). This CDR3 has 13 amino acids. Trimming stripped 0 bases from V and 6 bases from J, with 10 bases between. CDR1 and CDR2 (germline): GTSNPN, SVGIG (reference sequence).

This clone was recorded only once. V is TRBV6-6 and J is TRBJ1-2; D gene ambiguous. CDR3 length: 12 amino acids. The V gene's germline CDR1 is MNHNY and CDR2 SVGAGI (reference sequence). With 10 bases removed from V and 8 bases from J, the gap between germline ends came to 17 bases. CDR3 nucleotide sequence: TGTGCCACATATGGCCCAGTGCCGGGCTACACCTTC. This codes for CATYGPVPGYTF.

J is TRBJ1-2 and V is TRBV18, with D perhaps matching TRBD1 (6 bases). From germline, CDR1 is KGHSH and CDR2 LQKENI. Trimming pared 3 bases from V and 5 bases from J, leaving 19 bases between. The CDR3 extends over 16 amino acids. This CDR3 reads CASSPQGHAAPYGYTF. The CDR3 DNA reads TGTGCCAGCTCACCGCAGGGACACGCGGCTCCATATGGCTACACCTTC.

The V and J genes are TRBV2 and TRBJ1-6; 7 bases agree with TRBD1. This CDR3 has 14 amino acids. V shed 4 bases, J shed 14 bases, and the junction held 11 bases outside the gene matches. Germline V gives CDR1 SNHLY, CDR2 FYNNEI. For the CDR3, the DNA is TGTGCCAGCAGTGGGGGTCTCAGGGGGATAGCCCTCCACTTT. Encoded protein: CASSGGLRGIALHF.

This clone was seen many times. The chain is built from TRBV5-8 and TRBJ2-1; D may be TRBD1 (7 bases). The CDR3 is 15 amino acids. Trimming removed 5 bases from V and 6 bases from J, with 18 bases in between. CDR1 is SGHTS and CDR2 is YDEGEE in the germline V gene. The DNA of the CDR3 is TGTGCCAGCAGTTACGTATCAGGGGGGATCAATGAGCAGTTCTTC. It is translated as CASSYVSGGINEQFF.

The CDR3 DNA follows: TGTGCCAGCAGCCAGAAAGAGGGGGCGGGAGGGCCGAGCACAGATACGCAGTATTTT. Its translation: CASSQKEGAGGPSTDTQYF. The chain carries TRBV4-2 and TRBJ2-3; 9 bases line up with TRBD2. Germline trimming cut 3 bases from V and 0 bases from J; bases unmatched to any gene: 13. CDR1 is LGHNA and CDR2 is YNFKEQ in the germline V gene. The CDR3 is 19 residues long.

The rearrangement links TRBV5-6 to TRBJ1-2; 7 bases fit TRBD1. Germline V gene data show CDR1 as SGHDT and CDR2 as YYEEEE. V lost 4 bases to trimming and J lost 3 bases; unmatched junction nucleotides: 3. There are 13 residues in the CDR3. The CDR3 coding sequence is TGTGCCAGCAGCCAGGGACAGCACTATGGCTACACCTTC. It is translated as CASSQGQHYGYTF.

The sample holds a few counts of this clone. The chain carries TRBV10-3 and TRBJ1-1; maybe TRBD1 (5 bases). Germline V gene data show CDR1 as ENHRY and CDR2 as SYGVKD. V lost 10 bases, J lost 8 bases, and 17 bases lay in between. The CDR3 has 12 residues. CDR3 sequence: CATGTLEREAFF. The CDR3 bases are TGTGCCACCGGGACTTTGGAACGCGAAGCTTTCTTT.

The J gene is TRBJ2-7, the V gene TRBV5-6, with a weak D call TRBD1 (6 bases). This CDR3 comprises 14 residues. V was clipped by 5 bases and J by 2 bases, with 14 bases between them. Germline-derived CDR1 and CDR2 are SGHDT and YYEEEE. The CDR3 bases are TGTGCCAGCAGACGGGCAGGGGCCCCCTACGAGCAGTACTTC. Protein: CASRRAGAPYEQYF. The entire variable domain, with the rest obtained from reference TRBV5-6 and TRBJ2-7, is as follows: DAGVTQSPTHLIKTRGQQVTLRCSPKSGHDTVSWYQQALGQGPQFIFQYYEEEERQRGNFPDRFSGHQFPNYSSELNVNALLLGDSALYLCASRRAGAPYEQYFGPGTRLTVT.

This chain joins TRBV10-1 and TRBJ2-7; tentatively, D is TRBD1 (5 bases). CDR3 size: 13 residues. The germline gives CDR1 WNHNN, CDR2 SYGVQD (reference sequence). V lost 3 bases and J lost 5, with 11 bases in between. CDR3 region: CASSESGNHEQYF. CDR3 DNA sequence: TGCGCCAGCAGTGAATCAGGGAACCACGAGCAGTACTTC.

The J gene is TRBJ2-7, the V gene TRBV6-1, with unresolved D. V gave up 2 bases and J gave up 0 bases, with 5 bases separating them. The CDR3 is made up of 13 amino acids. The germline gives CDR1 MNHNS, CDR2 SASEGT. CDR3 nucleotides: TGTGCCAGCAGTGAAACAGACTCCTACGAGCAGTACTTC. Translating it yields CASSETDSYEQYF.

The rearrangement joins TRBV19 to TRBJ1-1; possibly TRBD1 for D (6 bases). V lost 1 base to trimming and J lost 4 bases, with 13 bases between them. Germline V gene data show CDR1 as LNHDA and CDR2 as SQIVND (reference sequence). This CDR3 is 15 amino acids long. Here the CDR3 DNA reads TGTGCCAGTAGTATAGGGGGGGGCTATGTCACTGAAGCTTTCTTT. Translation: CASSIGGGYVTEAFF. The full variable domain, completed using reference TRBV19 and TRBJ1-1, is DGGITQSPKYLFRKEGQNVTLSCEQNLNHDAMYWYRQDPGQGLRLIYYSQIVNDFQKGDIAEGYSVSREKKESFPLTVTSAQKNPTAFYLCASSIGGGYVTEAFFGQGTRLTVV.

V is TRBV15 and J is TRBJ1-4; no clear D gene. Trimming removed 3 bases at V and 7 bases at J, with 15 bases between. The CDR3 sequence is 15 residues long. Germline V gene data show CDR1 as LNHNV and CDR2 as YYDKDF (reference sequence). CDR3 amino acids: CATSSPGQVAEKLFF. CDR3 DNA sequence: TGTGCCACCAGCAGTCCCGGCCAGGTGGCTGAAAAACTGTTTTTT.

The gene calls are TRBV27 and TRBJ1-1, with D possibly being TRBD1 (5 bases). The germline gives CDR1 MNHEY, CDR2 SMNVEV (reference sequence). V shed 2 bases and J shed 10 bases, with 11 bases lying between them. The CDR3 is 12 amino acids. This chain's CDR3 is CASSLRQSPAFF. The CDR3 bases are TGTGCCAGCAGTTTAAGACAGAGTCCAGCTTTCTTT.

The chain joins TRBV27 to TRBJ1-4, with no clear D. The CDR3 totals 18 residues. Germline assignment: CDR1 MNHEY and CDR2 SMNVEV (reference sequence). Between the trimmed V and J ends, which lost 0 bases and 2 bases, there was a span of 16 bases. The CDR3 DNA follows: TGTGCCAGCAGTTTATCAGGCTGGTTGGGAGGCACTAATGAAAAACTGTTTTTT. Translating gives CASSLSGWLGGTNEKLFF.